The present T cell receptor (beta chain) was sequenced within a study of T cells after yellow fever vaccination. Regarding the study as a whole: Post-booster samples contained most primary-vaccination clones (around 95% CD4, about 90% CD8).

Concerning this clonotype itself: The antigen is not known.

The ends were cut back, 2 bases at V and 5 bases at J, with 10 bases in the middle. This CDR3 contains 13 residues. Germline CDR1 and CDR2: GTSNPN and SVGIG (reference sequence). TCRdb called the 5' RACE reads again in MiXCR, with one record for every CDR3 protein. The sample has some 350,000 distinct CDR3 sequences, 8.5% to 9% seen once. This receptor was identified in a man younger than 30 who received the YFV17D yellow fever vaccine. Material: PBMCs, obtained on the day of the first yellow fever vaccination. The chain employs TRBV30 and TRBJ1-3, with a weak D call TRBD1 (6 bases). The CDR3 is CAWSFTGRNTIYF. Written as DNA, the CDR3 is TGTGCCTGGAGTTTTACAGGGAGAAACACCATATATTTT.